This T cell receptor beta chain was found in a study of CD8 T cells in Susac syndrome. General observations from the study: Clonal expansion was absent from the CD4+ T cell repertoires in Susac syndrome. Regarding the TCR sequencing and HLA analysis, the study admitted that a relatively small number of individuals were involved.

In blood CD8+ and CD4+ T cells, TCR beta underwent sequencing. TEMRA cells were FACS-enriched and CD8+ and CD4+ T cells negatively isolated. Note on this clonotype: Its antigen remains unknown.

The authors reverse transcribed roughly 0.45 to 1 ug RNA with random hexamers. TCRdb re-called the immunoSEQ multiplex PCR reads through MiXCR, storing one row per CDR3 protein. Counted here are more than 150,000 distinct CDR3 sequences, under 97% occurring once; the ten biggest clones make up around 0.092%. The V end lost 7 bases, the J end lost 2 bases, and 12 bases lay between the germline ends. CDR3 size: 14 residues. Per the germline V gene, CDR1 is MNHEY and CDR2 is SVGAGI. This receptor was taken from a human donor with Susac syndrome. The sequenced sample was CD4+ T cells from PBMCs. The chain carries TRBV6-5 and TRBJ1-3; the D gene is possibly TRBD1 (6 bases). The DNA of the CDR3 is TGTGCCAGCACCAAATACAGGGCTGGAAACACCATATATTTT. Its translation: CASTKYRAGNTIYF.